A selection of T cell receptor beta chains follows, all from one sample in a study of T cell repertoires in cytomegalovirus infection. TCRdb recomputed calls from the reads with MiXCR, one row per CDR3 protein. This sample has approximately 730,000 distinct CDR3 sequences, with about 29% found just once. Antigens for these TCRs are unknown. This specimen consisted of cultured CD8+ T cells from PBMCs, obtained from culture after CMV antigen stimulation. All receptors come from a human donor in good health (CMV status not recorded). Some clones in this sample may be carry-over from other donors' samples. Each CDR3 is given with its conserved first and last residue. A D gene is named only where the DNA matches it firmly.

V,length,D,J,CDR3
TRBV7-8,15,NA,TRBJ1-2,CASSLVGTSKEGYTF
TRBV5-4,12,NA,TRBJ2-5,CVSSLGGETQYF
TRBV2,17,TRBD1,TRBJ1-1,CASRNVPGQTLNTEAFF
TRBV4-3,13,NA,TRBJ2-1,CASSQAGFNEQFF
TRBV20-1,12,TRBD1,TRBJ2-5,CSARQGTETQYF
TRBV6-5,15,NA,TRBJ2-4,CASSYSTVAKNIQYF
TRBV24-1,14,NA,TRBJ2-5,CATSDFRGGETQYF
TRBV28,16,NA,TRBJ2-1,CASSLSPGTPFNEQFF
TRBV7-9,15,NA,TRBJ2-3,CASSQAPASTDTQYF
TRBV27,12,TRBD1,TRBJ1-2,CASSAGGYGYTF
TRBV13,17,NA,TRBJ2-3,CASSLGRYSRNTDTQYF
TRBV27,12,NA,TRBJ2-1,CATRGGYNEQFF
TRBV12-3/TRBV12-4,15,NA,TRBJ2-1,CASSSIILGAYEQFF
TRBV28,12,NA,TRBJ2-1,CASSFKGWFGIF
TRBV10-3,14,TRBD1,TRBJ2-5,CAISEGQGLWTQYF
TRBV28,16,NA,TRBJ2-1,CASSHLTGKSYNEQFF
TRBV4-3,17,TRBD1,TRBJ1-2,CASSQDQYGTGGLGYTF
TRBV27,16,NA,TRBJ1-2,CASSPTEIGGGYGYTF
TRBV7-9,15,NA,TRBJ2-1,CASSLGISPYNEQFF
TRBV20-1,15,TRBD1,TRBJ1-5,CSARDLDRELQPQHF
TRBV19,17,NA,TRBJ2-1,CASSHWGGPTTGNEQFF
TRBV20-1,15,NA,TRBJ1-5,CSARDRGSVNQPQHF
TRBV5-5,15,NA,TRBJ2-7,CASSFASGIAYEQYF
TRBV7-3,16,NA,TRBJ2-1,CASSSSPGPPYNEQFF
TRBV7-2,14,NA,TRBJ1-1,CASSLGIQSSEAFF
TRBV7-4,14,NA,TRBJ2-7,CASSLERQIYEQYF